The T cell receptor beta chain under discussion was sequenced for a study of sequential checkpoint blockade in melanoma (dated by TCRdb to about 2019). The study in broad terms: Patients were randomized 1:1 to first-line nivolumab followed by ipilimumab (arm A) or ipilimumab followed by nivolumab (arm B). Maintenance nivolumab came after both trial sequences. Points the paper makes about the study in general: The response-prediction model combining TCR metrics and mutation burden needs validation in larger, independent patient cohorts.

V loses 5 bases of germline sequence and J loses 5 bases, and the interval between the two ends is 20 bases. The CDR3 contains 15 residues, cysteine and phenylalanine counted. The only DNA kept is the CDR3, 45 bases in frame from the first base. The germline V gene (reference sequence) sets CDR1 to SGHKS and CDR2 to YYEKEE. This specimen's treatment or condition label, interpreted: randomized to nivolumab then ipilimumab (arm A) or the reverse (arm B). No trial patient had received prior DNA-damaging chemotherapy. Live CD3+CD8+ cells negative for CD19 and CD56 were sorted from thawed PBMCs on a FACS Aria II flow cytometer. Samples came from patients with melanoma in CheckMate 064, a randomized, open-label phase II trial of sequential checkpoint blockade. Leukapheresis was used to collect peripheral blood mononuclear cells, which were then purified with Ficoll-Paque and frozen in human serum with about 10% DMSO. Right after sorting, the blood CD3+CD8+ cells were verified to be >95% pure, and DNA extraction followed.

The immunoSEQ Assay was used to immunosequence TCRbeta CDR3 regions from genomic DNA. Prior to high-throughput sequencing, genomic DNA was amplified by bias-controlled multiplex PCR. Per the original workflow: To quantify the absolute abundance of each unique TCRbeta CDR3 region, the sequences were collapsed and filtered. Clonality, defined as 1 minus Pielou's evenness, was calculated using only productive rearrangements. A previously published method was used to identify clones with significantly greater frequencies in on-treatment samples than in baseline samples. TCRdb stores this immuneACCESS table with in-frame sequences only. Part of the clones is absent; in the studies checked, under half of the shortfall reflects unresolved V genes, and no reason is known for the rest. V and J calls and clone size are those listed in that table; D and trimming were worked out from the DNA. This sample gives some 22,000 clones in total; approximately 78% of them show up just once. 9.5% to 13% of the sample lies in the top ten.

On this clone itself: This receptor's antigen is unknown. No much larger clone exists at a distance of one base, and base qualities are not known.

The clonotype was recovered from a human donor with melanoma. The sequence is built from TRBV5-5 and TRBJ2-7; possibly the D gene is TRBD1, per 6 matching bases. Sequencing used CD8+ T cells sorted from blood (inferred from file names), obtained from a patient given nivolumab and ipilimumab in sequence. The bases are TGTGCCAGCAGGGAGGCTAGGGCAGGGGCCCACGAGCAGTACTTC. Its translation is CASREARAGAHEQYF.